This TCR beta chain came from a study of CD8+CD57+ T cells in acquired aplastic anemia. The study, taken as a whole, reports: A set of around 30 CD8+ CDR3 sequences was shared between patients and controls, and these sequences appeared highly expressed in patients.

CDR1 is MGHDK, CDR2 SYGVNS, per germline. The trim removed 4 bases at V and 4 bases at J, leaving 3 bases unmatched. The length of the CDR3 is 14 residues. Sequencing involved patients with CD8+CD57+ cell expansion previously shown by flow cytometry. This clonotype was seen only a few times. Its specificity is unknown. TCR beta VDJ and CDR3 were profiled, and genomic DNA was the template. TCRdb itself ran the reads through MiXCR, one entry per CDR3 protein. Among fewer than 250,000 distinct CDR3 sequences listed, under 55% were seen once. The chain carries TRBV25-1 and TRBJ1-1; 10 bases align to TRBD1. The receptor's source is a human donor with aplastic anemia. Sample: sorted CD4+, CD8+, or CD8+CD57+ T cells (not recorded which) from PBMCs. CDR3 bases: TGTGCCAGCAGTGGGACAGGGGGACTCACTGAAGCTTTCTTT. It codes for CASSGTGGLTEAFF.